The 14 T cell receptor beta chains reported below all come from one sample, sequenced in a study of blood T cell repertoires in COVID-19. TCRdb's copy holds only in-frame clones and misses some; the assay was immunoSEQ multiplex PCR. The sample lists 34,000 or so clones; 90% were seen once. The sequenced sample consisted of peripheral blood. Source of these receptors: a man aged 55 to 70 with active or convalescent COVID-19.

The chain couples TRBV9 to TRBJ2-3; 10 nucleotides match TRBD2. V trimming: 0 bases; J trimming: 4 bases; junction bases outside the gene matches: 5. CDR1 and CDR2 (germline): SGDLS, YYNGEE. The CDR3 has 16 residues. The chain's CDR3 is CASSVGSGGESDTQYF. CDR3 DNA sequence: TGTGCCAGCAGCGTAGGAAGCGGGGGGGAGTCAGATACGCAGTATTTT.

V and J are TRBV5-1 and TRBJ2-7; the D gene is possibly TRBD2 (5 bases). CDR3 size: 16 residues. The V gene's germline CDR1 is SGHRS and CDR2 YFSETQ. The V end lost 4 bases, the J end lost 7 bases, and 24 bases lay between the germline ends. This CDR3 reads CASSGTRWSGTSEQYF. The CDR3 nucleotides read TGCGCCAGCAGCGGAACTAGGTGGTCTGGTACTTCGGAGCAGTACTTC.

The rearrangement joins TRBV11-3 to TRBJ2-2; TRBD1 aligns across 9 bases. This CDR3 region has 15 residues. Germline V gives CDR1 SGHNT, CDR2 YENEEA. V was pared by 5 bases and J by 4 bases, with 5 bases of the junction left unmatched. CDR3 protein: CASSLDRGTTGELFF. In DNA, the CDR3 is TGTGCCAGCAGCCTGGACAGGGGAACCACCGGGGAGCTGTTTTTT.

This clone was counted only a few times. The chain couples TRBV6-5 to TRBJ2-7; perhaps TRBD2 as D (7 bases). The ends were cut back, 3 bases at V and 1 base at J, with 16 bases in the middle. The germline V gene encodes CDR1 MNHEY and CDR2 SVGAGI. There are 16 residues in the CDR3. The CDR3 here is CASSYGPGGPSYEQYF. In DNA form, the CDR3 reads TGTGCCAGCAGTTATGGACCCGGGGGGCCTTCCTACGAGCAGTACTTC.

This chain links TRBV27 with TRBJ1-3; a weak D match, TRBD1 (5 bases). Trimming left V 8 bases short and J 1 base short, with 9 bases between. This CDR3 region has 13 residues. Germline V CDR1 and CDR2: MNHEY, SMNVEV (reference sequence). CDR3 bases: TGTGCCAGCGGGGGGGTTTCTGGAAACACCATATATTTT. It codes for CASGGVSGNTIYF.

V and J are TRBV5-4 and TRBJ2-3; weak D call: TRBD2 (6 bases). The germline V gene has CDR1 SGHNT and CDR2 YYREEE (reference sequence). This CDR3 contains 15 residues. With 0 bases removed from V and 4 bases from J, the gap between germline ends came to 12 bases. DNA of the CDR3: TGTGCCAGCAGCTTGGATTCGGGAGCCTCAGATACGCAGTATTTT. Its translation is CASSLDSGASDTQYF.

The rearrangement links TRBV18 to TRBJ2-7; a weak D match, TRBD2 (6 bases). The CDR3 loop spans 15 amino acids. Germline V gene sequence: CDR1 KGHSH, CDR2 LQKENI. The germline V and J ends were trimmed by 0 bases and 2 bases, with 11 bases remaining between them. The CDR3 loop reads CASSPPGGRTYEQYF. CDR3 nucleotide sequence: TGTGCCAGCTCACCACCGGGGGGAAGGACCTACGAGCAGTACTTC.

The CDR3 region is CASSQDVVLADEQYF. CDR3 sequence (DNA): TGCGCCAGCAGCCAAGATGTGGTGCTAGCGGACGAGCAGTACTTC. The rearrangement links TRBV4-1 to TRBJ2-7, with 7 positions matching TRBD2. Losses at the gene ends were 0 bases for V and 5 bases for J; bases not matched to a gene: 7. This CDR3 comprises 15 residues. Germline V CDR1 and CDR2: MGHRA, YSYEKL.

This clone occurred a few times. The chain couples TRBV2 to TRBJ1-1; TRBD1 matches 10 bases. This CDR3 is 13 amino acids long. V lost 8 bases to trimming and J lost 4 bases; unmatched junction nucleotides: 4. Germline V gives CDR1 SNHLY, CDR2 FYNNEI. DNA of the CDR3: TGTGCCAGCTGGGGACAGGGGAGCACTGAAGCTTTCTTT. It yields the protein CASWGQGSTEAFF. Variable domain in full (rest from reference TRBV2 and TRBJ1-1): EPEVTQTPSHQVTQMGQEVILRCVPISNHLYFYWYRQILGQKVEFLVSFYNNEISEKSEIFDDQFSVERPDGSNFTLKIRSTKLEDSAMYFCASWGQGSTEAFFGQGTRLTVV.

This clone appeared once. The V and J genes are TRBV3-1 (or the pseudogene TRBV3-2) and TRBJ1-5; possibly TRBD1 for D (6 bases). V gave up 1 base and J gave up 4 bases, with 8 bases separating them. CDR1 is LGHDT, CDR2 YNNKEL, per germline (reference sequence). This CDR3 contains 14 residues. The CDR3 loop reads CASSQGTENQPQHF. The CDR3 DNA follows: TGTGCCAGCAGCCAAGGGACAGAAAATCAGCCCCAGCATTTT.

This clone was picked up one time. This chain uses TRBV11-2 with TRBJ2-5; 8 nucleotides match TRBD2. This CDR3 comprises 14 residues. Germline V gene sequence: CDR1 SGHAT, CDR2 FQNNGV. Trimming took 1 base from V and 2 from J; bases not matched to a gene: 0. CDR3 DNA sequence: TGTGCCAGCAGCTTAGGACTAGCGCAAGAGACCCAGTACTTC. Encoded protein: CASSLGLAQETQYF.

V and J are TRBV12-3 or TRBV12-4 and TRBJ1-2; tentative D call: TRBD1 (6 bases). The CDR3 is made up of 13 amino acids. V lost 6 bases and J 4 bases, leaving 12 bases between the germline ends. Here the CDR3 reads CASRRTALYGYTF. In DNA form, the CDR3 reads TGTGCCAGCAGACGGACAGCTCTCTATGGCTACACCTTC.

J is TRBJ1-6 and V is TRBV2; unclear D gene. The germline gives CDR1 SNHLY, CDR2 FYNNEI. The CDR3 extends over 14 amino acids. V gave up 5 bases and J gave up 0 bases, with 5 bases separating them. The CDR3 is CASSTVSYNSPLHF. Here the CDR3 DNA reads TGTGCCAGCAGTACGGTCTCCTATAATTCACCCCTCCACTTT.

This rearrangement joins TRBV10-2 to TRBJ2-7; TRBD1 matches at 10 bases. Germline V gene data show CDR1 as WSHSY and CDR2 as SAAADI. The CDR3 totals 14 residues. J gave up 2 bases and V 4 bases, and 2 bases lay outside the gene matches. This CDR3 reads CASSGGQGTYEQYF. In DNA form, the CDR3 reads TGCGCCAGCAGTGGGGGACAGGGGACCTACGAGCAGTACTTC.